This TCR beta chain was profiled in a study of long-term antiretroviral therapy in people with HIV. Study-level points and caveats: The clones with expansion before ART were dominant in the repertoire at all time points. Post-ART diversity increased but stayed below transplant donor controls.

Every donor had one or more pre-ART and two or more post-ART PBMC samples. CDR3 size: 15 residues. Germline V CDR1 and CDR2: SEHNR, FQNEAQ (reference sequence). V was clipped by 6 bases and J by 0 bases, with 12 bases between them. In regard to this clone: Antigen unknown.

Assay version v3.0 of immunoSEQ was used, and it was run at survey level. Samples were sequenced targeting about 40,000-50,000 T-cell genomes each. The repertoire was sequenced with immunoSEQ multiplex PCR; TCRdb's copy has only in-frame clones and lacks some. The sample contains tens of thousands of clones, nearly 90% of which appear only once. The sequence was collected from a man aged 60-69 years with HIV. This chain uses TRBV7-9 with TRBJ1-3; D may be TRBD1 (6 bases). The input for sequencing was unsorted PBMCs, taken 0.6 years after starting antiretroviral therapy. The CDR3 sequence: CASRPTGNSGNTIYF. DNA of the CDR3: TGTGCCAGCAGGCCTACAGGGAACTCTGGAAACACCATATATTTT.